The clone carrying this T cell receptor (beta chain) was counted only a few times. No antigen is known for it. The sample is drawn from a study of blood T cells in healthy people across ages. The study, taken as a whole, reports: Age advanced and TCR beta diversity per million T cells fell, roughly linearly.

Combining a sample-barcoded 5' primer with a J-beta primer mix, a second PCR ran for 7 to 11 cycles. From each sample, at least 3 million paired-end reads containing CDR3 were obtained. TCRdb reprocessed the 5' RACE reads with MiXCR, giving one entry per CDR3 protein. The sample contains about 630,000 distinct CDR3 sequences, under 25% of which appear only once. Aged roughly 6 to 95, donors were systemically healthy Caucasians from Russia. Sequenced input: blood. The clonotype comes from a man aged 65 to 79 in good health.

The CDR3 region has the DNA TGTGCCAGCAGTTTCCTGTCCAGGGGAGAGACCCAGTACTTC. It is translated as CASSFLSRGETQYF. The genes are TRBV12-3 or TRBV12-4 and TRBJ2-5; a possible D gene is TRBD1 (6 bases). The CDR3 runs 14 residues. V shed 3 bases and J shed 4 bases, with 12 bases lying between them.